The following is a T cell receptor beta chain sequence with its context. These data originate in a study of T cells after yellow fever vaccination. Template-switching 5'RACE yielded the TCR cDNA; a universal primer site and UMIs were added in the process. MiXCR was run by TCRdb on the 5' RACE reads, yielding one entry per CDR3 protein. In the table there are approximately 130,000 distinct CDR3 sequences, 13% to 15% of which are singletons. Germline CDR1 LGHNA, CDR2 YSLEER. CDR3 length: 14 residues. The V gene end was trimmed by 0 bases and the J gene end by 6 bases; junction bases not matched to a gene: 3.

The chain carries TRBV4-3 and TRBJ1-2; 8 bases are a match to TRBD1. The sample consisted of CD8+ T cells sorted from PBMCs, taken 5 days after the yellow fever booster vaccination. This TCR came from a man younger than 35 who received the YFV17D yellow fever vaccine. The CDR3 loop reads CASSQDRGPDGYTF. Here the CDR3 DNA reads TGCGCCAGCAGCCAAGACAGGGGGCCTGATGGCTACACCTTC.